The present TCR beta chain was sequenced within a study of blood T cell repertoires in COVID-19. Across the study: Samples representing acute and convalescent COVID-19 were sourced from the United States, Italy and Spain.

This clone was found a few times. This specimen includes other DNA sequences encoding the same CDR3. Allocation to cohorts depended on clinical history reported by the participants. What the recovered Cohort 3 donors had was two negative PCRs, clearance, or symptom resolution. Here immunoSEQ multiplex PCR was the method, and the copy in TCRdb shows in-frame clones only, minus some. The sample holds roughly 500,000 clones, roughly 90% seen once. Per germline, CDR1 MNHNS and CDR2 SASEGT. This CDR3 contains 16 residues. The V gene lost 0 bases and the J gene lost 1 base, with 11 bases spanning the gap. The TCR originated in a woman aged 40 to 50 who had recovered from COVID-19. The sequencing sample was made of PBMCs or T cells enriched from blood (not recorded which). The chain employs TRBV6-1 and TRBJ2-3, with a tentative D call TRBD1 (6 bases). The CDR3 DNA sequence: TGTGCCAGCAGTGAAGCTTCGCCAGGGGGCACAGATACGCAGTATTTT. It specifies CASSEASPGGTDTQYF.